One and the same sample provided the 21 T cell receptor beta chains below, sequenced in a study of T cell repertoires in cytomegalovirus infection. One entry per CDR3 protein, called by TCRdb with MiXCR from the reads. This table has approximately 910,000 distinct CDR3 sequences, approximately 31% appearing once. No antigen is known for these receptors. Material: cultured CD8+ T cells from PBMCs, obtained from culture after CMV antigen stimulation. The origin of the receptors is a human donor in good health (CMV status not recorded). Some clones in this sample may be carry-over from other donors' samples.

This clonotype was counted a few times. The chain links TRBV6-5 to TRBJ2-2, with 8 bases fitting TRBD1. CDR1 and CDR2 (germline): MNHEY, SVGAGI. The CDR3 length is 15 residues. Unmatched junction bases numbered 3, after V lost 3 bases and J lost 3 bases. The CDR3: CASSYTGGHTGELFF. CDR3 sequence (DNA): TGTGCCAGCAGTTATACAGGGGGGCACACCGGGGAGCTGTTTTTT.

This clonotype was recorded at least ten times. The chain links TRBV7-2 to TRBJ1-2; D is undetermined. The V and J ends lost 10 bases and 5 bases respectively, with 17 bases between them. There are 13 residues in the CDR3. Germline CDR1 SGHTA, CDR2 FQGNSA. The DNA for the CDR3 is TGTGCCACCGGGCCCGGGGTCGAATATGGCTACACCTTC. Its translation: CATGPGVEYGYTF.

V and J are TRBV12-3 or TRBV12-4 and TRBJ2-3; D uncertain. V lost 7 bases and J lost 2, with 13 bases in between. The CDR3 consists of 14 residues. For the CDR3, the DNA is TGTGCCAGCACCGTGGCAGGAATCACAGATACGCAGTATTTT. Translating it yields CASTVAGITDTQYF.

About this clonotype itself: Just one base apart from a much larger clone, this may be a read error. The chain recombines TRBV7-2 with TRBJ2-1, with a tentative D call TRBD1 (7 bases). The CDR3 consists of 14 residues. In germline, CDR1 is SGHTA, CDR2 FQGNSA. CDR3 protein: CTDSRGATYNEQFF. The CDR3 DNA reads TGTACAGACTCCAGGGGGGCCACCTACAATGAGCAGTTCTTC.

The rearrangement links TRBV12-3 or TRBV12-4 to TRBJ2-3; the D is unclear. There are 14 residues in the CDR3. Trimming pared 8 bases from V and 2 bases from J, leaving 14 bases between. This CDR3 is CASSKVGPTDTQYF. CDR3 coding DNA: TGTGCCAGCTCAAAGGTTGGGCCCACAGATACGCAGTATTTT.

This chain joins TRBV6-4 and TRBJ2-7, with TRBD2 identical over 7 bases. The V gene end was trimmed by 5 bases and the J gene end by 3 bases; junction bases not matched to a gene: 7. CDR1 and CDR2 from the germline V gene are MRHNA and SNTAGT. The CDR3 totals 14 residues. CDR3 in amino acids: CASSPFGGNYEQYF. CDR3 sequence (DNA): TGTGCCAGCAGTCCCTTCGGGGGGAACTACGAGCAGTACTTC.

This sequence joins TRBV27 and TRBJ2-7, with TRBD1 identical over 8 bases. Looked up from germline, CDR1 is MNHEY and CDR2 is SMNVEV (reference sequence). Losses at the gene ends were 8 bases for V and 4 bases for J; bases not matched to a gene: 13. The CDR3 contains 15 residues. CDR3: CASGPGGGVFYEQYF. CDR3 coding DNA: TGTGCCAGCGGCCCAGGGGGCGGGGTCTTTTACGAGCAGTACTTC.

The CDR3 spells CASSLVRTGSSYEQYF. The CDR3 nucleotides are TGTGCCAGCAGCTTAGTTAGGACAGGGAGCTCCTACGAGCAGTACTTC. The chain couples TRBV7-2 to TRBJ2-7; 8 bases agree with TRBD1. Trimming removed 1 base from V and 0 bases from J; junction bases left unmatched: 5. The CDR3 loop spans 16 amino acids. From germline, CDR1 is SGHTA and CDR2 FQGNSA.

The CDR3 DNA is TGTGCCAGTAGTTCGGCACTCACCGCCTACGAGCAGTACTTC. Protein product: CASSSALTAYEQYF. The V and J genes are TRBV19 and TRBJ2-7, with no clear D. This CDR3 region has 14 residues. Deletions cut 5 bases from V and 2 bases from J, with 13 bases between. Germline CDR1 and CDR2: LNHDA and SQIVND (reference sequence).

V usage is TRBV7-6 and J usage is TRBJ1-2, with D possibly being TRBD1 (6 bases). Germline CDR1 and CDR2: SGHVS and FNYEAQ. The CDR3 runs 16 residues. The germline V and J ends were trimmed by 1 base and 4 bases, with 16 bases remaining between them. The CDR3: CASSLVPNDRIYGYTF. The CDR3, as DNA: TGTGCCAGCAGCTTAGTGCCGAATGACAGGATCTATGGCTACACCTTC.

The CDR3 DNA is TGTGCCAGCAGTTTTGCGGAGGGAGGCCCTGACAATGAGCAGTTCTTC. Translated: CASSFAEGGPDNEQFF. The J gene is TRBJ2-1, the V gene TRBV28, with D perhaps matching TRBD2 (6 bases). The V end lost 3 bases, the J end lost 5 bases, and 17 bases lay between the germline ends. Per the germline V gene, CDR1 is MDHEN and CDR2 is SYDVKM. The CDR3 is 16 amino acids.

This chain links TRBV6-1 with TRBJ1-2; 11 bases are shared with TRBD1. V lost 5 bases, J lost 12 bases, and 8 bases stayed unmatched. The CDR3 consists of 13 residues. From germline, CDR1 is MNHNS and CDR2 SASEGT. CDR3 DNA sequence: TGTGCCAGCAGTATTAGGGACAGGGGGAGCGACACCTTC. It encodes CASSIRDRGSDTF.

This clonotype was seen a few times. This chain joins TRBV2 and TRBJ2-1, with 8 bases that match TRBD2. V was pared by 6 bases and J by 3 bases, with 7 bases of the junction left unmatched. This CDR3 spans 15 amino acids. Germline assignment: CDR1 SNHLY and CDR2 FYNNEI. In DNA, the CDR3 is TGTGCCAGCAGAGAAAGCGGGGGCAGCTACAATGAGCAGTTCTTC. This sequence encodes CASRESGGSYNEQFF. Looking up the rest from reference TRBV2 and TRBJ2-1 gives the full variable domain: EPEVTQTPSHQVTQMGQEVILRCVPISNHLYFYWYRQILGQKVEFLVSFYNNEISEKSEIFDDQFSVERPDGSNFTLKIRSTKLEDSAMYFCASRESGGSYNEQFFGPGTRLTVL.

This clonotype was observed a handful of times. This chain connects TRBV6-2 or TRBV6-3 to TRBJ1-6; D gene ambiguous. The CDR3 is made up of 16 amino acids. V dropped 2 bases and J dropped 3 bases, with 11 bases sitting between them. CDR1 MNHEY and CDR2 SVGEGT come from the germline V gene. CDR3 amino acids: CASSYRTPIYNSPLHF. CDR3 DNA sequence: TGTGCCAGCAGTTACAGAACGCCCATCTATAATTCACCCCTCCACTTT.

At least ten counts were recorded for this clonotype. The rearrangement links TRBV7-6 to TRBJ1-1, with D unclear. The CDR3 spans 13 residues. V was shortened by 5 bases and J by 3 bases, with 10 bases between the two germline ends. The germline V gene has CDR1 SGHVS and CDR2 FNYEAQ. The chain's CDR3 is CASSGPRDTEAFF. CDR3 DNA sequence: TGTGCCAGCAGCGGACCTAGAGACACTGAAGCTTTCTTT.

DNA of the CDR3: TGTGCCAGTAGTCTGACAGGGGGCAGAGATGAGCAGTTCTTC. Its protein product is CASSLTGGRDEQFF. The chain combines TRBV19 with TRBJ2-1; 10 bases align to TRBD1. The CDR3 loop spans 14 amino acids. Losses at the gene ends were 5 bases for V and 8 bases for J; bases not matched to a gene: 6. The germline CDR1 and CDR2 sequences are LNHDA and SQIVND (reference sequence).

The chain employs TRBV19 and TRBJ1-1; D remains unclear. Trimming stripped 1 base from V and 2 bases from J, with 11 bases between. The CDR3 runs 15 residues. Germline CDR1 is LNHDA and CDR2 is SQIVND (reference sequence). CDR3 amino acids: CASSIAPEGNTEAFF. CDR3 nucleotide sequence: TGTGCCAGTAGTATAGCTCCAGAGGGTAACACTGAAGCTTTCTTT.

DNA of the CDR3: TGTGCCAGCAGCGTGGCGGGGGGGACAATTGGCTCCTACAATGAGCAGTTCTTC. It yields the protein CASSVAGGTIGSYNEQFF. This chain connects TRBV9 to TRBJ2-1, with TRBD2 matching 9 bases. Germline V CDR1 and CDR2: SGDLS, YYNGEE. The CDR3 loop spans 18 amino acids. V trimming: 2 bases; J trimming: 0 bases; junction bases outside the gene matches: 9.

This clonotype was observed many times. The V and J genes are TRBV20-1 and TRBJ2-7; 13 bases map to TRBD2. This CDR3 is built from 15 residues. Trimming cost V 1 base and J 6 bases; bases outside gene matches: 6. Looked up from germline, CDR1 is DFQATT and CDR2 is SNEGSKA (reference sequence). The CDR3 sequence is CSARALAGGPVEQYV. CDR3 bases: TGCAGTGCTAGAGCACTAGCGGGGGGGCCGGTCGAGCAGTACGTC.

J is TRBJ1-3 and V is TRBV7-9; D is perhaps TRBD1 (6 bases). Germline CDR1 and CDR2: SEHNR and FQNEAQ (reference sequence). The CDR3 contains 16 residues. Trimming cost V 5 bases and J 1 base, with 15 bases left between them. This CDR3 is CASSSSGGYSGNTIYF. The DNA for the CDR3 is TGTGCCAGCAGCAGCTCCGGGGGCTATTCTGGAAACACCATATATTTT.

The chain joins TRBV28 to TRBJ2-3; no definite D call. Germline V gives CDR1 MDHEN, CDR2 SYDVKM. The CDR3 is 14 residues long. Deletions cut 6 bases from V and 1 base from J, with 11 bases between. The CDR3 DNA follows: TGTGCCAGCAGCTTAAGTGACGGCACAGATACGCAGTATTTT. Translating gives CASSLSDGTDTQYF.